These 28 T cell receptor beta chains were all obtained from the same sample, sequenced in a study of early T cells in non-severe SARS-CoV-2 infection. Via MiXCR, TCRdb re-called the 5' RACE reads, giving one row per CDR3 protein. The sample gives approximately 77,000 distinct CDR3 sequences, 10% to 15% of which show up once; around 3.7% is in the top ten. Input material: whole blood. These receptors were collected from an adult who was a healthcare worker with PCR-confirmed SARS-CoV-2 infection or an uninfected control (not recorded which).

This clonotype was recorded a few times. This chain joins TRBV10-2 and TRBJ2-5, with D hard to call. V lost 5 bases, J lost 5 bases, and 9 bases lay in between. Germline V CDR1 and CDR2: WSHSY, SAAADI. This CDR3 is built from 12 residues. The CDR3 bases are TGCGCCAGCAGTCTCGGCTGGGAGACCCAGTACTTC. This codes for CASSLGWETQYF.

In its sample, this clonotype was seen a few times. The CDR3 loop reads CASSFAGVTYNEQFF. CDR3 sequence (DNA): TGCGCCAGCAGCTTCGCTGGCGTCACCTACAATGAGCAGTTCTTC. The gene calls are TRBV5-1 and TRBJ2-1; D gene unclear. Trimming stripped 2 bases from V and 2 bases from J, with 11 bases between. The length of the CDR3 is 15 residues. Germline lookup yields CDR1 SGHRS and CDR2 YFSETQ.

The DNA for the CDR3 is TGCAGCGCAGGGACTAGCGGAACCTACAATGAGCAGTTCTTC. Amino acids: CSAGTSGTYNEQFF. V is TRBV29-1 and J is TRBJ2-1; 11 bases fit TRBD2. The V gene end was trimmed by 7 bases and the J gene end by 2 bases; junction bases not matched to a gene: 4. Looked up from germline, CDR1 is SQVTM and CDR2 is ANQGSEA. The CDR3 runs 14 residues.

This clonotype has at least ten counts. J is TRBJ2-7 and V is TRBV7-9; D tentatively reads TRBD1 or TRBD2 (5 bases each). CDR3 length equals 15 residues. V was trimmed by 6 bases and J by 5 bases, leaving 20 bases between them. Per the germline V gene, CDR1 is SEHNR and CDR2 is FQNEAQ (reference sequence). Here the CDR3 DNA reads TGTGCCAGCAGTACCCTCGGGACCCAAGTCAACGAGCAGTACTTC. Protein: CASSTLGTQVNEQYF.

This clonotype was observed many times. The rearrangement links TRBV20-1 to TRBJ2-3; 11 positions agree with TRBD2. The CDR3 loop spans 15 amino acids. The V gene end was trimmed by 2 bases and the J gene end by 2 bases; junction bases not matched to a gene: 3. Germline V gene lookup returns CDR1 DFQATT and CDR2 SNEGSKA (reference sequence). CDR3: CSARRLAGLTDTQYF. CDR3 DNA: TGCAGTGCTAGAAGACTAGCGGGACTCACAGATACGCAGTATTTT.

This clonotype has ten or more counts. The chain carries TRBV7-2 and TRBJ1-5, with 9 bases that match TRBD1. V lost 3 bases, J lost 5 bases, and 8 bases stayed unmatched. CDR3 size: 16 residues. Per the germline V gene, CDR1 is SGHTA and CDR2 is FQGNSA. The CDR3, as DNA: TGTGCCAGCAGCTTCGCTGGACAGGGGTTCGATCAGCCCCAGCATTTT. Amino acid sequence: CASSFAGQGFDQPQHF.

This chain connects TRBV24-1 to TRBJ2-1, with TRBD2 identical over 7 bases. With 4 bases clipped from V and 10 bases from J, the junction kept 6 bases outside the gene matches. CDR3 size: 13 residues. Per the germline V gene, CDR1 is KGHDR and CDR2 is SFDVKD. The CDR3 DNA reads as TGTGCCACCAGTGACCTAACTAGCGACGAGCAGTTCTTC. Its protein is CATSDLTSDEQFF.

The chain has TRBV25-1 and TRBJ2-5, with a possible D match to TRBD2 (6 bases). V gave up 5 bases and J gave up 0 bases, with 13 bases separating them. This CDR3 is built from 15 residues. The germline V gene has CDR1 MGHDK and CDR2 SYGVNS. The CDR3 DNA sequence: TGTGCCAGCAGTACCACCCGGGAGTACCAAGAGACCCAGTACTTC. Residues: CASSTTREYQETQYF.

This clonotype was seen only a few times. The rearrangement links TRBV10-1 to TRBJ1-2; D gene uncertain. Germline V lookup: CDR1 WNHNN, CDR2 SYGVQD (reference sequence). V was shortened by 2 bases and J by 2 bases, with 9 bases between the two germline ends. The CDR3 covers 14 residues. CDR3 residues: CASSEQTTNYGYTF. The CDR3 DNA sequence: TGCGCCAGCAGTGAGCAGACAACCAACTATGGCTACACCTTC.

J is TRBJ2-2 and V is TRBV7-9; 7 positions match TRBD1. Germline trimming cut 7 bases from V and 1 base from J; bases unmatched to any gene: 6. Germline assignment: CDR1 SEHNR and CDR2 FQNEAQ (reference sequence). This CDR3 spans 15 amino acids. CDR3: CASTTGTVNTGELFF. Written as DNA, the CDR3 is TGTGCCAGCACCACCGGGACAGTGAACACCGGGGAGCTGTTTTTT.

The chain is built from TRBV6-2 or TRBV6-3 and TRBJ2-5, with no clear D. The V gene lost 6 bases and the J gene lost 1 base, with 12 bases spanning the gap. Germline CDR1 is MNHEY and CDR2 is SVGEGT. CDR3 length equals 14 residues. CDR3 DNA: TGTGCCAGCAGCGGTGTGATACTCCAAGAGACCCAGTACTTC. This encodes CASSGVILQETQYF.

As regards this clonotype: A read error may explain this, as a much larger clone is one base away. J is TRBJ2-5 and V is TRBV20-1; no definite D call. Trimming pared 1 base from V and 1 base from J, leaving 4 bases between. The CDR3 has 12 residues. CDR1 DFQATT and CDR2 SNEGSKA come from the germline V gene (reference sequence). The CDR3 reads CSARGSQETQYF. The CDR3 nucleotides read TGCAGTGCTAGAGGAAGCCAAGAGACCCAGTACTTC.

This clonotype has just a few counts. The rearrangement joins TRBV7-6 to TRBJ2-7; D is perhaps TRBD2 (6 bases). From germline, CDR1 is SGHVS and CDR2 FNYEAQ. V lost 0 bases and J 5 bases, leaving 20 bases between the germline ends. The CDR3 consists of 17 residues. The CDR3 DNA sequence: TGTGCCAGCAGCTTAGCGAGCGGTAGTGGACGGGGGAACGAGCAGTACTTC. Translation: CASSLASGSGRGNEQYF.

This clonotype was observed at least ten times. The gene calls are TRBV2 and TRBJ2-3; 8 positions match TRBD1. Germline CDR1 is SNHLY and CDR2 is FYNNEI. This CDR3 comprises 15 residues. The ends lost 6 bases at V and 6 bases at J; junction bases unmatched: 11. This CDR3 reads CASSGQGVPSDTQYF. The CDR3, as DNA: TGTGCCAGCAGCGGACAGGGAGTTCCGTCGGATACGCAGTATTTT.

There are a few counts of this clonotype. The chain couples TRBV6-5 to TRBJ2-7, with D perhaps assigned TRBD1 or TRBD2 (6 bases each). This CDR3 region has 13 residues. The germline V gene encodes CDR1 MNHEY and CDR2 SVGAGI. V lost 7 bases to trimming and J lost 7 bases, with 17 bases between them. For the CDR3, the DNA is TGTGCCAGCACAAACAGGGAGGCGGGGGAGCAGTACTTC. It yields the protein CASTNREAGEQYF.

This clonotype was seen repeatedly, ten times or more. Here the CDR3 DNA reads TGTGCCAGCAGCTCTCCGCAGGGTGAAGCACAAAATTCACCCCTCCACTTT. Residues: CASSSPQGEAQNSPLHF. V gene TRBV7-9 combines with J gene TRBJ1-6, with D possibly matching TRBD1 (5 bases). The CDR3 is 17 amino acids. The V and J ends lost 4 bases and 7 bases respectively, with 20 bases between them. From germline, CDR1 is SEHNR and CDR2 FQNEAQ (reference sequence).

V is TRBV5-1 and J is TRBJ1-1; D is unclear. This CDR3 has 13 amino acids. Germline lookup yields CDR1 SGHRS and CDR2 YFSETQ. The V and J ends lost 5 bases and 1 base respectively, with 9 bases between them. The CDR3 loop reads CASRSLANTEAFF. CDR3 DNA sequence: TGCGCCAGCAGAAGTCTCGCGAACACTGAAGCTTTCTTT.

CDR3 sequence reads: CSARDAGTGVAEAFF. The CDR3, as DNA: TGCAGTGCTAGAGATGCCGGGACAGGGGTTGCTGAAGCTTTCTTT. The V call is TRBV20-1, the J call TRBJ1-1; 10 bases are a match to TRBD1. The V segment lost 0 bases and the J segment 6 bases; nucleotides outside the gene matches: 7. Germline CDR1 is DFQATT and CDR2 is SNEGSKA (reference sequence). The CDR3 totals 15 residues.

This clonotype was counted at least ten times. CDR3: CASSLDRSGLFF. The CDR3 DNA sequence: TGCGCCAGCAGCCTTGACAGGTCCGGACTGTTTTTT. This chain links TRBV5-1 with TRBJ2-2; possibly TRBD1 for D (6 bases). Germline lookup yields CDR1 SGHRS and CDR2 YFSETQ. The CDR3 extends over 12 amino acids. The ends were cut back, 4 bases at V and 14 bases at J, with 15 bases in the middle.

This clonotype was seen a few times. The chain joins TRBV20-1 to TRBJ2-2, with 12 bases that match TRBD2. Germline CDR1 is DFQATT and CDR2 is SNEGSKA (reference sequence). The length of the CDR3 is 14 residues. V was pared by 6 bases and J by 9 bases, with 8 bases of the junction left unmatched. CDR3 bases: TGCAGTGCAGGAAGGACTAGCGGGGCGAGGGAGCTGTTTTTT. Translating it yields CSAGRTSGARELFF.

The J gene is TRBJ1-1, the V gene TRBV5-1, with 7 bases lining up with TRBD1. CDR1 and CDR2 (germline): SGHRS, YFSETQ. With 4 bases clipped from V and 6 bases from J, the junction kept 6 bases outside the gene matches. The CDR3 spans 13 residues. The CDR3 protein is CASSNTGVPEAFF. The CDR3 DNA is TGCGCCAGCAGCAACACAGGGGTCCCTGAAGCTTTCTTT.

The chain links TRBV4-2 to TRBJ2-3, with 8 bases lining up with TRBD2. CDR1 and CDR2 from the germline V gene are LGHNA and YNFKEQ. The ends lost 4 bases at V and 5 bases at J; junction bases unmatched: 8. CDR3 length: 15 amino acids. The CDR3: CASSRSREGRDTQYF. The CDR3 DNA sequence: TGTGCCAGCAGCCGTTCTCGGGAGGGCCGAGATACGCAGTATTTT.

In DNA, the CDR3 is TGTGCCAGCAGTTTATTTGGGGGATCGGGCTACACCTTC. Amino acid sequence: CASSLFGGSGYTF. The rearrangement links TRBV27 to TRBJ1-2, with D perhaps matching TRBD1 (5 bases). The V end lost 1 base, the J end lost 8 bases, and 11 bases lay between the germline ends. This CDR3 spans 13 amino acids. The germline gives CDR1 MNHEY, CDR2 SMNVEV (reference sequence).

This clonotype was found a few times. V is TRBV5-1 and J is TRBJ2-5; D uncertain. V was cut by 0 bases and J by 4 bases, with 10 bases left in between. Germline-derived CDR1 and CDR2 are SGHRS and YFSETQ. The CDR3 extends over 14 amino acids. The CDR3 loop reads CASSLDPTAETQYF. Here the CDR3 DNA reads TGCGCCAGCAGCTTGGACCCGACGGCAGAGACCCAGTACTTC. Looking up the rest from reference TRBV5-1 and TRBJ2-5 gives the full variable domain: KAGVTQTPRYLIKTRGQQVTLSCSPISGHRSVSWYQQTPGQGLQFLFEYFSETQRNKGNFPGRFSGRQFSNSRSEMNVSTLELGDSALYLCASSLDPTAETQYFGPGTRLLVL.

The chain joins TRBV29-1 to TRBJ2-3, with D perhaps being TRBD1 or TRBD2 (6 bases each). Deletions cut 8 bases from V and 9 bases from J, with 18 bases between. This CDR3 spans 12 amino acids. The germline CDR1 and CDR2 sequences are SQVTM and ANQGSEA. The CDR3, as DNA: TGCAGCATTGGGGACGGGGGCCGGACGCAGTATTTT. This sequence encodes CSIGDGGRTQYF.

V usage is TRBV5-1 and J usage is TRBJ2-2, with D perhaps being TRBD1 or TRBD2 (5 bases each). Germline V gene sequence: CDR1 SGHRS, CDR2 YFSETQ. V was cut by 3 bases and J by 8 bases, with 14 bases left in between. CDR3 length equals 14 residues. CDR3 residues: CASSSGPAEGELFF. CDR3 DNA: TGCGCCAGCAGCTCGGGACCGGCGGAAGGGGAGCTGTTTTTT. The full variable domain, its missing parts supplied by reference TRBV5-1 and TRBJ2-2, is KAGVTQTPRYLIKTRGQQVTLSCSPISGHRSVSWYQQTPGQGLQFLFEYFSETQRNKGNFPGRFSGRQFSNSRSEMNVSTLELGDSALYLCASSSGPAEGELFFGEGSRLTVL.

J is TRBJ2-1 and V is TRBV9; tentative D call: TRBD2 (6 bases). Per the germline V gene, CDR1 is SGDLS and CDR2 is YYNGEE. V was trimmed by 2 bases and J by 1 base, leaving 13 bases between them. This CDR3 spans 16 amino acids. The CDR3 nucleotides read TGTGCCAGCAGCGTTGGCAGCGCGGGATCCTACAATGAGCAGTTCTTC. It codes for CASSVGSAGSYNEQFF. The variable domain in full, completed from reference TRBV9 and TRBJ2-1, reads DSGVTQTPKHLITATGQRVTLRCSPRSGDLSVYWYQQSLDQGLQFLIQYYNGEERAKGNILERFSAQQFPDLHSELNLSSLELGDSALYFCASSVGSAGSYNEQFFGPGTRLTVL.

This clonotype appeared many times. CDR3 amino acids: CASGSGGSDSYGYTF. The CDR3, as DNA: TGTGCCAGCGGCAGTGGGGGGTCGGATTCTTATGGCTACACCTTC. The chain is built from TRBV6-2 or TRBV6-3 and TRBJ1-2; TRBD1 is a possible D gene (5 bases). V was pared by 8 bases and J by 5 bases, with 21 bases between. The CDR3 spans 15 residues. CDR1 and CDR2 from the germline V gene are MNHEY and SVGEGT.